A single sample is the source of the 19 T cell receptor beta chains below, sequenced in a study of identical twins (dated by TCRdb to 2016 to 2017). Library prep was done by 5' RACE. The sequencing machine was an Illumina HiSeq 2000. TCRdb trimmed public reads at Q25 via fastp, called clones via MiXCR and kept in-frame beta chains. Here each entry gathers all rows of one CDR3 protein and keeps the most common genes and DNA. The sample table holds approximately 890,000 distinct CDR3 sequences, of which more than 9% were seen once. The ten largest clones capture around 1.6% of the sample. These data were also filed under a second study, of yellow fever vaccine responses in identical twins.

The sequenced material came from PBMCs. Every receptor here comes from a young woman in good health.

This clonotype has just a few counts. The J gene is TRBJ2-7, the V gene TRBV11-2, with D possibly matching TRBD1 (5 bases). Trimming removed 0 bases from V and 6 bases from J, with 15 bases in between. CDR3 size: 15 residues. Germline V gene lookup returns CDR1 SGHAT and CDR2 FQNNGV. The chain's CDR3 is CASSLDLGVVSEQYF. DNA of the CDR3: TGTGCCAGCAGCTTAGATCTAGGGGTCGTCAGCGAGCAGTACTTC.

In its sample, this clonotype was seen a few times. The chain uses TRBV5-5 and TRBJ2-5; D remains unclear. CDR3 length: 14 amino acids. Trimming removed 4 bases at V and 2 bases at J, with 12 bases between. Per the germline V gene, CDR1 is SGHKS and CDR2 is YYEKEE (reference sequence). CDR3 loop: CASSPPSGQETQYF. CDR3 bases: TGTGCCAGCAGCCCCCCATCAGGTCAAGAGACCCAGTACTTC.

The CDR3 bases are TGTGCCAGCAGTTTACGGACTAGCGGGATAGGGACCCAGTACTTC. Amino acid sequence: CASSLRTSGIGTQYF. The chain joins TRBV2 to TRBJ2-5, with TRBD2 matching over 12 bases. The CDR3 sequence is 15 residues long. Looked up from germline, CDR1 is SNHLY and CDR2 is FYNNEI. V lost 5 bases and J lost 7; bases outside the gene matches: 8.

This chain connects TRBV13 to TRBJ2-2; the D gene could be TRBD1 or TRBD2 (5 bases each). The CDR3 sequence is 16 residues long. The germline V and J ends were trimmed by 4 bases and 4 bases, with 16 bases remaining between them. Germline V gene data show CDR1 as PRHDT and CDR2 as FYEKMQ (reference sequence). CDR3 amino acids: CASSSEGPVVTGELFF. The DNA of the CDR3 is TGTGCCAGCAGCTCCGAGGGACCGGTAGTCACCGGGGAGCTGTTTTTT.

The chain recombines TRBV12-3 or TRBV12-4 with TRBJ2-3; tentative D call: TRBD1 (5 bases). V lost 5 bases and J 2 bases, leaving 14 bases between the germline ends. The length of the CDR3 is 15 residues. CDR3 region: CASSDQGTHTDTQYF. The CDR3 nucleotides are TGTGCCAGCAGTGACCAGGGAACACACACAGATACGCAGTATTTT.

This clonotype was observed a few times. CDR3 residues: CASSSTRTGPYNEQFF. In nucleotides, the CDR3 is TGTGCCAGCAGCTCGACGAGAACAGGGCCCTACAATGAGCAGTTCTTC. The gene calls are TRBV11-3 and TRBJ2-1; tentatively, D is TRBD1 (6 bases). Trimming pared 4 bases from V and 2 bases from J, leaving 15 bases between. CDR1 is SGHNT, CDR2 YENEEA, per germline. The CDR3 is made up of 16 amino acids.

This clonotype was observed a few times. CDR3 residues: CASSQRPGLSDTEAFF. Here the CDR3 DNA reads TGCGCCAGCAGCCAGCGCCCAGGGCTATCGGACACTGAAGCTTTCTTT. This chain connects TRBV5-1 to TRBJ1-1, with D possibly TRBD1 on 5 matching bases. CDR1 is SGHRS and CDR2 is YFSETQ in the germline V gene. Trimming took off 4 bases at V and 3 bases at J, with 19 bases between the two ends. This CDR3 spans 16 amino acids.

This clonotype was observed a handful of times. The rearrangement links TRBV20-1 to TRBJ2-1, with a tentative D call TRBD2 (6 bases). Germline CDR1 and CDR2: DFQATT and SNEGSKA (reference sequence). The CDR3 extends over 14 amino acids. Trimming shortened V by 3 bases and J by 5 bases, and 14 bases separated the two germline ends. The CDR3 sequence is CSASRERRHNEQFF. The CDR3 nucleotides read TGCAGTGCTAGCCGGGAGAGGAGGCACAATGAGCAGTTCTTC.

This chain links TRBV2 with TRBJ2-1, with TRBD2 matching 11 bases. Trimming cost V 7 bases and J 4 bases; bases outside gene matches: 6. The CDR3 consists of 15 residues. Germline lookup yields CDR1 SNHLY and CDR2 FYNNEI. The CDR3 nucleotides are TGTGCCAGCATCTCGACTAGCGGGGTGTACAATGAGCAGTTCTTC. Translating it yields CASISTSGVYNEQFF.

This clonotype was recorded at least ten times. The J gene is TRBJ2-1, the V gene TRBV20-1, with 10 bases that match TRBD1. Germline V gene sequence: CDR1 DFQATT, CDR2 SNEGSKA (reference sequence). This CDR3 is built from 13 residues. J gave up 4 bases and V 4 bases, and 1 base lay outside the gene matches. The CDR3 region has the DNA TGCAGTGCTACGGGACAGGGGTACAATGAGCAGTTCTTC. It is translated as CSATGQGYNEQFF.

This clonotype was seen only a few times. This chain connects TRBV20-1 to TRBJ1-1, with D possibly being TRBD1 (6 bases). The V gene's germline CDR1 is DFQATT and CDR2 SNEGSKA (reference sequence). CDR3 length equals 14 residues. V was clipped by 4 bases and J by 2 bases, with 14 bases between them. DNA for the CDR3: TGCAGTGCTATACCCGACAGGACTAACACTGAAGCTTTCTTT. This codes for CSAIPDRTNTEAFF.

CDR3 DNA: TGCGCCAGCAGCTTCACCTCCCGGGAGACCCAGTACTTC. Protein sequence: CASSFTSRETQYF. The gene calls are TRBV5-1 and TRBJ2-5; D ambiguous. Germline assignment: CDR1 SGHRS and CDR2 YFSETQ. V was cut by 2 bases and J by 5 bases, with 10 bases left in between. CDR3 size: 13 residues.

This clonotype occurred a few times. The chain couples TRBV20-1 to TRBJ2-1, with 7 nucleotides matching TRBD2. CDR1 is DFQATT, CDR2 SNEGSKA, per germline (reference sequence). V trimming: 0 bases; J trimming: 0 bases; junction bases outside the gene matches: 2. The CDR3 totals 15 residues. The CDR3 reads CSARDGGSSYNEQFF. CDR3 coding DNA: TGCAGTGCTAGAGATGGCGGGAGCTCCTACAATGAGCAGTTCTTC.

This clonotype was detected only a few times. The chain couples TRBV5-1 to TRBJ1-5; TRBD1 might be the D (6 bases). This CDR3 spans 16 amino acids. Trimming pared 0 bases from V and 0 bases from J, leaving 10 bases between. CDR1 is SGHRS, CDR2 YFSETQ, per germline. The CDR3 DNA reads TGCGCCAGCAGCTTGGGGGGACACCATAGCAATCAGCCCCAGCATTTT. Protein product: CASSLGGHHSNQPQHF.

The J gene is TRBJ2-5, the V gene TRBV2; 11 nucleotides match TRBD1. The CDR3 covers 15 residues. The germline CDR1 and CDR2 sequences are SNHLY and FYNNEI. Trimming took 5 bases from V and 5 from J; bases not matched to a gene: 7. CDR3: CASSRDRGGSETQYF. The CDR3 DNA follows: TGTGCCAGCAGTAGGGACAGGGGGGGCTCGGAGACCCAGTACTTC.

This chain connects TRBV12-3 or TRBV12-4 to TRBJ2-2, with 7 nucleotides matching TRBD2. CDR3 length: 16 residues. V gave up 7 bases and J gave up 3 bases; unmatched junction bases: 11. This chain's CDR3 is CASTQWASGHTGELFF. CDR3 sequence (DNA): TGTGCCAGCACCCAATGGGCTAGCGGACACACCGGGGAGCTGTTTTTT.

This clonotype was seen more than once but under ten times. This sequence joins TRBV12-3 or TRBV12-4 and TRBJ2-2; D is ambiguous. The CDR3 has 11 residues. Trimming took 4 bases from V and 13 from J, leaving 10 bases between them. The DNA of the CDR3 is TGTGCCAGCAGTTATGTTGGGCCGCTGTTTTTT. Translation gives CASSYVGPLFF.

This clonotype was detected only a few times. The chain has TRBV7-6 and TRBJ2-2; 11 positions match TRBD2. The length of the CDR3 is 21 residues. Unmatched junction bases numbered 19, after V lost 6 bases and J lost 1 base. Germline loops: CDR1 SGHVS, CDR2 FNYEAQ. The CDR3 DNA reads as TGTGCCAGCAGTCTAGTTGAGGTGACTAGCGGGACCAAAAAGAACACCGGGGAGCTGTTTTTT. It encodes CASSLVEVTSGTKKNTGELFF.

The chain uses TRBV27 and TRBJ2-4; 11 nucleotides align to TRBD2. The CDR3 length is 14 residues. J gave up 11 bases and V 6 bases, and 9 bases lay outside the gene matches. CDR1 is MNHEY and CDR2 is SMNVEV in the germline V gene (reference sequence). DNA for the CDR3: TGTGCCAGCAGCCTAGCGGGAGGCCCCCGGGTTCAGTACTTC. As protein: CASSLAGGPRVQYF.